This entry is about one T cell receptor beta chain. The antigen is not known. CDR1 MGHRA and CDR2 YSYEKL come from the germline V gene. The CDR3 is 15 residues long. V gave up 4 bases and J gave up 6 bases; unmatched junction bases: 5. The record originates from a study of cytomegalovirus exposure and HLA in healthy donors. Study-wide results and limits: For most TCR beta V segments, an earlier analysis put the productive rate at about 87% or about 30% of the time.

The study ran its PCR with 60 Vbeta and 13 Jbeta primers. Sequencing was performed with immunoSEQ multiplex PCR; in TCRdb, only in-frame clones are kept and a portion is missing. The sample yields about 200,000 clones, about 83% seen once. The clonotype was recovered from a girl aged 10 to 17 in good health and CMV-seronegative. The chain links TRBV4-1 to TRBJ1-6; TRBD1 matches at 8 bases. The sample was PBMCs. The CDR3 spells CASSPLDRANSPLHF. The CDR3 region has the DNA TGCGCCAGCAGCCCGCTGGACAGGGCTAATTCACCCCTCCACTTT.